The 20 T cell receptor beta chains presented below share a single source sample, sequenced in a study of blood T cell repertoires in COVID-19. Generated by immunoSEQ multiplex PCR, the TCRdb table keeps only in-frame clones and is missing some. The top ten clones hold 35% of a sample with some 15,000 clones, 75% to 90% of them seen once. The sample consisted of peripheral blood. Source of these receptors: a man aged 70-80 years in a cohort sampled during active COVID-19.

The gene calls are TRBV6-6 and TRBJ2-1; the match to TRBD1 covers 7 bases. The germline V gene encodes CDR1 MNHNY and CDR2 SVGAGI (reference sequence). The junction had 5 bases not matched to a gene; V was cut back by 1 base and J by 8 bases. This CDR3 is 14 amino acids long. Here the CDR3 reads CASSYLDDRDEQFF. The CDR3 nucleotides read TGTGCCAGCAGTTACTTGGACGACAGGGATGAGCAGTTCTTC.

The CDR3: CASSPSERVDTQYF. The CDR3 bases are TGTGCCAGCAGCCCTAGCGAGCGGGTGGATACGCAGTATTTT. The rearrangement joins TRBV9 to TRBJ2-3; D may be TRBD2 (6 bases). The CDR3 extends over 14 amino acids. Looked up from germline, CDR1 is SGDLS and CDR2 is YYNGEE. The V end was cut by 4 bases, the J end by 6 bases, with 15 bases between.

The CDR3 sequence: CASSPGTSDFSEQFF. As DNA, the CDR3 is TGTGCCAGCAGCCCCGGGACTAGCGATTTTAGTGAGCAGTTCTTC. V and J are TRBV6-4 and TRBJ2-1, with 10 nucleotides matching TRBD2. Germline lookup yields CDR1 MRHNA and CDR2 SNTAGT. V lost 6 bases and J lost 9; bases outside the gene matches: 11. The CDR3 is made up of 15 amino acids.

In DNA, the CDR3 is TGTGCCAGTATCCGGTCGACAGGCATGAACACTGAAGCTTTCTTT. Translation: CASIRSTGMNTEAFF. The V and J genes are TRBV19 and TRBJ1-1; D may be TRBD1 (6 bases). This CDR3 is 15 amino acids long. Germline CDR1 and CDR2: LNHDA and SQIVND (reference sequence). Trimming removed 7 bases at V and 0 bases at J, with 15 bases between.

The CDR3 DNA follows: TGTGCCAGCAGCTCCGGACAGGGTTCAGCCGGGGAGCTGTTTTTT. This gives the protein CASSSGQGSAGELFF. The chain links TRBV7-9 to TRBJ2-2; 8 bases are a match to TRBD1. There are 15 residues in the CDR3. After removal of 4 bases from V and 6 bases from J, the junction contained 7 bases not matched to a gene. Per germline, CDR1 SEHNR and CDR2 FQNEAQ (reference sequence).

The rearrangement uses TRBV4-1 and TRBJ1-3, with no clear D. Germline CDR1 is MGHRA and CDR2 is YSYEKL. V shed 4 bases and J shed 4 bases, with 20 bases lying between them. This CDR3 is built from 17 residues. CDR3 residues: CASSPPHYEGTGNTIYF. The DNA of the CDR3 is TGCGCCAGCAGCCCGCCCCACTATGAGGGTACGGGAAACACCATATATTTT.

This clone was seen just once. This sequence joins TRBV5-6 and TRBJ2-7; 7 bases line up with TRBD1. The ends lost 2 bases at V and 6 bases at J; junction bases unmatched: 11. This CDR3 has 15 residues. From germline, CDR1 is SGHDT and CDR2 YYEEEE. CDR3 region: CASSFRGGGQLEQYF. In nucleotides, the CDR3 is TGTGCCAGCAGCTTTCGAGGGGGCGGTCAACTCGAGCAGTACTTC.

V is TRBV7-9 and J is TRBJ1-1, with 7 bases that match TRBD1. Germline V gene lookup returns CDR1 SEHNR and CDR2 FQNEAQ (reference sequence). The CDR3 has 14 residues. The V and J ends lost 5 bases and 4 bases, in that order; junction bases with no gene match: 7. In DNA form, the CDR3 reads TGTGCCAGCAGCACCTCTTCAGGGGGCACTGAAGCTTTCTTT. Translation: CASSTSSGGTEAFF.

The chain links TRBV11-2 to TRBJ2-7; the match to TRBD2 covers 8 bases. Germline V gene lookup returns CDR1 SGHAT and CDR2 FQNNGV. The J segment lost 7 bases and the V segment lost 5 bases, leaving 13 bases of the junction unmatched. The CDR3 length is 15 residues. CDR3 residues: CASSQGTAGASEQYF. The DNA for the CDR3 is TGTGCCAGCAGCCAAGGAACAGCGGGAGCGTCGGAGCAGTACTTC.

The chain joins TRBV11-1 to TRBJ2-7; D unresolved. CDR3 size: 13 residues. Germline V CDR1 and CDR2: SGHAT, FQDESV (reference sequence). The V and J ends lost 5 bases and 5 bases respectively, with 13 bases between them. The CDR3 DNA sequence: TGTGCCAGCAGCCCCCCGCAAGAGGACGAGCAGTACTTC. Its translation is CASSPPQEDEQYF.

The V call is TRBV7-7, the J call TRBJ2-1; 7 bases fit TRBD1. Germline values: CDR1 SSHAT, CDR2 FNYEAQ (reference sequence). V shed 1 base and J 9 bases; nucleotides not matched to a gene: 3. The CDR3 extends over 13 amino acids. As DNA, the CDR3 is TGTGCCAGCAGCTTAGAACAGGGGACTGAGCAGTTCTTC. The encoded protein is CASSLEQGTEQFF. The variable domain in full, with the rest retrieved from reference TRBV7-7 and TRBJ2-1, is GAGVSQSPRYKVTKRGQDVTLRCDPISSHATLYWYQQALGQGPEFLTYFNYEAQPDKSGLPSDRFSAERPEGSISTLTIQRTEQRDSAMYRCASSLEQGTEQFFGPGTRLTVL.

This clone was picked up a small number of times. V usage is TRBV19 and J usage is TRBJ2-7, with D perhaps matching TRBD2 (6 bases). Germline loops: CDR1 LNHDA, CDR2 SQIVND (reference sequence). The CDR3 extends over 15 amino acids. V was pared by 3 bases and J by 5 bases, with 17 bases between. DNA of the CDR3: TGTGCCAGTAGTATTAGTTTACGGGAGCGGCACGAGCAGTACTTC. It encodes CASSISLRERHEQYF. Using reference TRBV19 and TRBJ2-7 for the parts outside the CDR3, the full variable domain is DGGITQSPKYLFRKEGQNVTLSCEQNLNHDAMYWYRQDPGQGLRLIYYSQIVNDFQKGDIAEGYSVSREKKESFPLTVTSAQKNPTAFYLCASSISLRERHEQYFGPGTRLTVT.

The CDR3 DNA is TGTGCCAGCAGCTTAGCTGTACAAACGGGGGAGACCCAGTACTTC. It translates to CASSLAVQTGETQYF. V usage is TRBV7-2 and J usage is TRBJ2-5; perhaps TRBD2 as D (5 bases). V shed 0 bases and J shed 5 bases, with 13 bases lying between them. CDR3 size: 15 residues. Germline CDR1 is SGHTA and CDR2 is FQGNSA.

The V gene is TRBV28, the J gene TRBJ2-7, with 8 bases lining up with TRBD2. The CDR3 covers 15 residues. V shed 3 bases and J 2 bases; nucleotides not matched to a gene: 6. Germline V gene data show CDR1 as MDHEN and CDR2 as SYDVKM. The chain's CDR3 is CASSLGVAGTYEQYF. CDR3 nucleotide sequence: TGTGCCAGCAGTTTGGGGGTAGCGGGAACCTACGAGCAGTACTTC.

The rearrangement links TRBV11-3 to TRBJ2-5; D remains ambiguous. V was clipped by 0 bases and J by 3 bases, with 8 bases between them. CDR1 is SGHNT, CDR2 YENEEA, per germline. CDR3 length equals 14 residues. CDR3 amino acids: CASSLDSNKETQYF. The CDR3 DNA reads as TGTGCCAGCAGCTTAGATTCCAACAAAGAGACCCAGTACTTC.

The chain employs TRBV11-2 and TRBJ2-3, with D perhaps TRBD2 (7 bases). CDR1 SGHAT and CDR2 FQNNGV come from the germline V gene. Trimming stripped 6 bases from V and 4 bases from J, with 14 bases between. The CDR3 extends over 14 amino acids. CDR3 nucleotide sequence: TGTGCCAGCAGGTTCCGCGGGGGCTCAGATACGCAGTATTTT. Translated, it gives CASRFRGGSDTQYF.

The chain employs TRBV7-2 and TRBJ2-3, with a possible D match to TRBD2 (6 bases). Trimming pared 3 bases from V and 1 base from J, leaving 11 bases between. The CDR3 totals 15 residues. Per the germline V gene, CDR1 is SGHTA and CDR2 is FQGNSA. CDR3 DNA sequence: TGTGCCAGCAGCTTTGTGACTAGTGGCACAGATACGCAGTATTTT. This gives the protein CASSFVTSGTDTQYF.

This clone appeared once. The chain employs TRBV12-5 and TRBJ1-2, with D possibly being TRBD1 (6 bases). Per the germline V gene, CDR1 is LGHNT and CDR2 is FRNRAP. The CDR3 covers 10 residues. In DNA, the CDR3 is TGTGCAACTTCAGGGGATGGCTACACCTTC. Encoded protein: CATSGDGYTF.

The chain recombines TRBV28 with TRBJ2-3; the match to TRBD2 covers 7 bases. Germline trimming cut 5 bases from V and 2 bases from J; bases unmatched to any gene: 10. CDR3 length: 16 residues. Per germline, CDR1 MDHEN and CDR2 SYDVKM. The CDR3 DNA reads TGTGCCAGCAGTCCCTCTAGCGGTGAAATCACAGATACGCAGTATTTT. This codes for CASSPSSGEITDTQYF.

This clone is a singleton in its sample. The gene calls are TRBV7-9 and TRBJ2-5; 12 bases are shared with TRBD1. V lost 6 bases to trimming and J lost 1 base; unmatched junction nucleotides: 9. CDR1 is SEHNR and CDR2 is FQNEAQ in the germline V gene (reference sequence). This CDR3 comprises 17 residues. The CDR3 spells CASRTGQGASFQETQYF. Here the CDR3 DNA reads TGTGCCAGCAGAACGGGACAGGGGGCGAGTTTCCAAGAGACCCAGTACTTC. The full variable domain, completed using reference TRBV7-9 and TRBJ2-5, is DTGVSQNPRHKITKRGQNVTFRCDPISEHNRLYWYRQTLGQGPEFLTYFQNEAQLEKSRLLSDRFSAERPKGSFSTLEIQRTEQGDSAMYLCASRTGQGASFQETQYFGPGTRLLVL.